These T cell receptor beta chains were read from a single sample in a study of blood T cell repertoires in COVID-19. The repertoire was sequenced with immunoSEQ multiplex PCR; TCRdb's copy has only in-frame clones and lacks some. The sample includes roughly 380,000 clones, 85% of them seen just once. The sequencing sample was made of peripheral blood. Source of these receptors: a woman aged 18-30 years with acute or convalescent COVID-19. Each CDR3 is given with its conserved first and last residue. The D gene is left open where the match is weak. Clone size is stated in some rows and not others, as once, few, many or a class when expanded.

D: -; size: -; length: 13; J: TRBJ1-2; V: TRBV10-1; CDR3: CASSGRQDGGYTF; DNA: TGCGCCAGCAGTGGCAGACAGGATGGTGGCTACACCTTC
D: -; size: once; length: 11; J: TRBJ1-1; V: TRBV6-5; CDR3: CASSWRGEAFF; DNA: TGTGCCAGCAGTTGGCGGGGGGAAGCTTTCTTT
D: -; size: -; length: 14; J: TRBJ1-2; V: TRBV29-1; CDR3: CSVGQSRDNYGYTF; DNA: TGCAGCGTTGGACAGAGCAGAGATAACTATGGCTACACCTTC
D: TRBD1; size: -; length: 13; J: TRBJ2-7; V: TRBV12-5; CDR3: CASGDRGSYEQYF; DNA: TGTGCTAGTGGGGACAGGGGATCCTACGAGCAGTACTTC
D: -; size: -; length: 17; J: TRBJ2-1; V: TRBV6-2/TRBV6-3; CDR3: CASSLPEESASYNEQFF; DNA: TGTGCCAGCAGTTTACCCGAAGAGTCCGCTTCCTACAATGAGCAGTTCTTC
D: -; size: -; length: 16; J: TRBJ1-6; V: TRBV5-4; CDR3: CASSLLQGSYNSPLHF; DNA: TGTGCCAGCAGCTTGCTCCAGGGGTCCTATAATTCACCCCTCCACTTT
D: TRBD1; size: -; length: 14; J: TRBJ2-7; V: TRBV28; CDR3: CASTLDRGRNEQYF; DNA: TGTGCCAGCACCCTGGACAGGGGGCGTAACGAGCAGTACTTC
D: -; size: -; length: 15; J: TRBJ2-2; V: TRBV9; CDR3: CASSVGAGETGELFF; DNA: TGTGCCAGCAGCGTAGGGGCAGGGGAAACCGGGGAGCTGTTTTTT
D: -; size: -; length: 14; J: TRBJ1-2; V: TRBV4-2; CDR3: CASSQEGLDRFYTF; DNA: TGTGCCAGCAGCCAAGAAGGTTTAGACAGATTTTACACCTTC
D: TRBD2; size: -; length: 15; J: TRBJ2-1; V: TRBV11-2; CDR3: CASSGFRREYNEQFF; DNA: TGTGCCAGCAGCGGCTTTCGGCGGGAGTACAATGAGCAGTTCTTC